The 2 T cell receptor beta chains below all came from one sample that was sequenced in a study of T cell clonality in common variable immunodeficiency. This table comes from immunoSEQ multiplex PCR, and its TCRdb copy is limited to in-frame clones, with some not included. The repertoire consists of under 65,000 clones, none detected only once. Sequencing was performed on peripheral blood mononuclear cells. These receptors were obtained from a person between 18 and 75 years old in good health.

This clone was observed many times. Coverage ceases 3 residues before the CDR3 finishes, and the germline J gene fills in the end. The gene calls are TRBV7-9 and TRBJ2-3; D is unresolved. V was pared by 5 bases and J by 2 bases, with 5 bases between. Germline assignment: CDR1 SEHNR and CDR2 FQNEAQ (reference sequence). CDR3 length: 12 amino acids. Incomplete CDR3 DNA: TGTGCCAGCAGCCAGATCACAGATACG. Translating it yields CASSQITDT. The CDR3 as a whole reads CASSQITDTQYF.

The table lists this clone with a few counts. A read error may explain this, as a much larger clone is one base away. The observed sequence ends 3 residues before the CDR3 terminus, with the missing tail filled in from the germline J gene. The rearrangement uses TRBV18 and TRBJ2-3, with D possibly TRBD1 on 6 matching bases. This CDR3 region has 13 residues. The germline CDR1 and CDR2 sequences are KGHSH and LQKENI. The CDR3 region is CASSPGGDQPQYF. Incomplete CDR3 DNA: TGTGCCAGCTCACCAGGGGGCGATCAGCCG.